This T cell receptor beta chain was observed in a study of shared clonotypes between healthy human individuals. CDR1 and CDR2 (germline): SGDLS, YYNGEE. V lost 3 bases and J 3 bases, leaving 16 bases between the germline ends. The CDR3 consists of 15 residues. Profiled with immunoSEQ multiplex PCR; TCRdb holds only in-frame clones, not every one. This table has approximately 2,200,000 clones, around 93% appearing once. CD45RO-negative, CCR7-positively selected cells formed the naive CD8 fraction, excluding terminally differentiated effector memory CD45RA+ cells. The V call is TRBV9, the J call TRBJ2-7; no clear D gene. Sequenced sample: naive CD8+ T cells from PBMCs. The sequence came from a man younger than 30 in good health. Some clones in this sample may be carry-over from other donors' samples. The CDR3 here is CASSEGQHSVYEQYF. As DNA, the CDR3 is TGTGCCAGCAGCGAGGGCCAGCACTCGGTCTACGAGCAGTACTTC.